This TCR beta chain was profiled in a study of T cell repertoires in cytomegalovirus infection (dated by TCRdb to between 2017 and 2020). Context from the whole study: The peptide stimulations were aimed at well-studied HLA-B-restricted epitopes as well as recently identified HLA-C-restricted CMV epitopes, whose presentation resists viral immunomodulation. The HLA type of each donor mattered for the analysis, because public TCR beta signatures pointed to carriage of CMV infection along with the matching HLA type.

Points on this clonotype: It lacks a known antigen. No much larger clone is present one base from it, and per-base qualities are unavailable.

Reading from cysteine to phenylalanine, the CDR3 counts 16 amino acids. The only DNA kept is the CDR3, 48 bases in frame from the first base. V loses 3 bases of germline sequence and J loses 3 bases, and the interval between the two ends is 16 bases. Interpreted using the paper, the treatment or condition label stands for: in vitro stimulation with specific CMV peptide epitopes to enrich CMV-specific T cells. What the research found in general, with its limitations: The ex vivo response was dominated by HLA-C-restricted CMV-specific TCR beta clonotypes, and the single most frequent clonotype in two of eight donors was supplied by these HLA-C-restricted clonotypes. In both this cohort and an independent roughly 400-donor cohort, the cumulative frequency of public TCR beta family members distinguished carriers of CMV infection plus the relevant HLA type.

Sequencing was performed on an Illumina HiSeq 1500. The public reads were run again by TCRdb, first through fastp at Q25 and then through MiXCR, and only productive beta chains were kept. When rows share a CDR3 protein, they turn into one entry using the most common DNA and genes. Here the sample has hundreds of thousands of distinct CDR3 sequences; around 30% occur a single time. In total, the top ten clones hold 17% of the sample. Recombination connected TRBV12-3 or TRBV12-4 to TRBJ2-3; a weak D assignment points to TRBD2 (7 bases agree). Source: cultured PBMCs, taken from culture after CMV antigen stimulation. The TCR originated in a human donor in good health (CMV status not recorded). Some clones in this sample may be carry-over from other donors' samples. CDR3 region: CASSFMVGGATDTQYF. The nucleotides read TGTGCCAGCAGTTTTATGGTGGGGGGGGCTACAGATACGCAGTATTTT.